These 29 T cell receptor beta chains were sequenced from one sample in a study of shared clonotypes between healthy human individuals. Naive CD8 cells, CD45RO-negative and positively selected for CCR7, excluded terminally differentiated effector memory CD45RA+ cells. Profiled with immunoSEQ multiplex PCR; TCRdb holds only in-frame clones, not every one. The sample records around 2.1 million clones, 93% being singletons. The sample comprised naive CD8+ T cells from PBMCs. These receptors all stem from a man aged 18 to 29 in good health. Some clones in this sample may be carry-over from other donors' samples.

The chain recombines TRBV11-2 with TRBJ2-2; D assignment may be TRBD1 or TRBD2 (5 bases each). The CDR3 spans 14 residues. V lost 1 base to trimming and J lost 4 bases, with 7 bases between them. The germline CDR1 and CDR2 sequences are SGHAT and FQNNGV. CDR3 sequence reads: CASSLAGGTGELFF. CDR3 coding DNA: TGTGCCAGCAGCTTAGCTGGGGGCACCGGGGAGCTGTTTTTT.

The rearrangement uses TRBV7-9 and TRBJ2-5; 8 bases align to TRBD2. The ends lost 5 bases at V and 4 bases at J; junction bases unmatched: 6. The CDR3 length is 14 residues. Germline CDR1 SEHNR, CDR2 FQNEAQ (reference sequence). This CDR3 is CASSGSGSLETQYF. The CDR3 nucleotides are TGTGCCAGCAGCGGGAGCGGGAGCTTAGAGACCCAGTACTTC.

This chain joins TRBV19 and TRBJ1-5; 7 bases fit TRBD1. Germline CDR1 and CDR2: LNHDA and SQIVND (reference sequence). The CDR3 has 17 amino acids. Trimming took 1 base from V and 0 from J; bases not matched to a gene: 6. DNA of the CDR3: TGTGCCAGTAGTATAGTGGGGACAGACGTTAGCAATCAGCCCCAGCATTTT. Translating it yields CASSIVGTDVSNQPQHF.

The chain couples TRBV6-1 to TRBJ2-1; no clear D gene. CDR1 and CDR2 from the germline V gene are MNHNS and SASEGT. The CDR3 loop spans 16 amino acids. The V gene lost 0 bases and the J gene lost 2 bases, with 11 bases spanning the gap. Here the CDR3 reads CASSEALGLAYNEQFF. For the CDR3, the DNA is TGTGCCAGCAGTGAAGCGCTTGGGCTAGCCTACAATGAGCAGTTCTTC.

The genes are TRBV6-5 and TRBJ1-1; D not resolved. Trimming left V 3 bases short and J 4 bases short, with 18 bases between. Germline CDR1 and CDR2: MNHEY and SVGAGI. This CDR3 contains 16 residues. The CDR3 DNA sequence: TGTGCCAGCAGTTATAGCGCCGGGCAGCTTTTCACTGAAGCTTTCTTT. Protein product: CASSYSAGQLFTEAFF.

The J gene is TRBJ2-3, the V gene TRBV28; TRBD1 or TRBD2 may be the D gene (5 bases each). CDR1 MDHEN and CDR2 SYDVKM come from the germline V gene. The CDR3 is 17 residues long. Trimming stripped 3 bases from V and 2 bases from J, with 18 bases between. The CDR3 sequence: CASSFSGTAVLTDTQYF. The DNA for the CDR3 is TGTGCCAGCAGTTTCTCCGGGACGGCGGTTCTCACAGATACGCAGTATTTT.

V usage is TRBV19 and J usage is TRBJ2-7; 8 nucleotides align to TRBD1. This CDR3 is 16 amino acids long. CDR1 and CDR2 (germline): LNHDA, SQIVND (reference sequence). V lost 5 bases and J lost 3; bases outside the gene matches: 12. The CDR3 DNA sequence: TGTGCCAGTAGTCCTCGCCCCCGGACAGGGAACTACGAGCAGTACTTC. This gives the protein CASSPRPRTGNYEQYF.

In this sample, this clone turned up once. The J gene is TRBJ2-1, the V gene TRBV11-2; 7 bases are a match to TRBD2. This CDR3 region has 15 residues. Germline V gives CDR1 SGHAT, CDR2 FQNNGV. J was trimmed by 6 bases and V by 1 base; bases with no gene match: 6. The CDR3 DNA sequence: TGTGCCAGCAGCTTAGGGCGGGAGCCCCTCAATGAGCAGTTCTTC. This encodes CASSLGREPLNEQFF.

The chain combines TRBV5-1 with TRBJ1-2, with D uncertain. Germline values: CDR1 SGHRS, CDR2 YFSETQ. The CDR3 is 15 amino acids. Trimming shortened V by 0 bases and J by 4 bases, and 13 bases separated the two germline ends. In nucleotides, the CDR3 is TGCGCCAGCAGCTTGGACAGCCCTCCACGCTATGGCTACACCTTC. Amino acid sequence: CASSLDSPPRYGYTF. The variable domain in full, with the rest retrieved from reference TRBV5-1 and TRBJ1-2, is KAGVTQTPRYLIKTRGQQVTLSCSPISGHRSVSWYQQTPGQGLQFLFEYFSETQRNKGNFPGRFSGRQFSNSRSEMNVSTLELGDSALYLCASSLDSPPRYGYTFGSGTRLTVV.

This clone was recorded only once. V usage is TRBV12-5 and J usage is TRBJ2-1; the D gene is possibly TRBD1 (5 bases). The V end lost 6 bases, the J end lost 10 bases, and 16 bases lay between the germline ends. The CDR3 is made up of 13 amino acids. Germline V lookup: CDR1 LGHNT, CDR2 FRNRAP. The CDR3 reads CASGPFQGREQFF. DNA for the CDR3: TGTGCTAGTGGCCCGTTCCAGGGCCGGGAGCAGTTCTTC.

This clone was observed once. This chain joins TRBV25-1 and TRBJ2-5; D possibly matches TRBD1 or TRBD2 (5 bases each). V shed 3 bases and J shed 3 bases, with 11 bases lying between them. The germline V gene has CDR1 MGHDK and CDR2 SYGVNS. The CDR3 is 14 residues long. This chain's CDR3 is CASSDPGRKETQYF. The CDR3 DNA reads as TGTGCCAGCAGTGATCCGGGACGAAAAGAGACCCAGTACTTC.

About this clone: The same CDR3 also results from other DNA sequences found in this sample. V and J are TRBV27 and TRBJ2-1; D uncertain. V lost 3 bases to trimming and J lost 6 bases, with 9 bases between them. Per the germline V gene, CDR1 is MNHEY and CDR2 is SMNVEV (reference sequence). The CDR3 runs to 13 residues. The CDR3 DNA reads TGTGCCAGCAGTTTGGATAGCCTCAATGAGCAGTTCTTC. Encoded protein: CASSLDSLNEQFF.

The chain carries TRBV30 and TRBJ2-2; weak D call: TRBD1 (6 bases). The germline gives CDR1 GTSNPN, CDR2 SVGIG (reference sequence). The CDR3 length is 11 residues. The V gene lost 7 bases and the J gene lost 6 bases, with 9 bases spanning the gap. CDR3 region: CASTGSGELFF. In DNA, the CDR3 is TGTGCCTCAACAGGGTCCGGGGAGCTGTTTTTT.

This clone was observed a single time. This sequence joins TRBV10-3 and TRBJ2-5, with a possible D match to TRBD2 (5 bases). The CDR3 covers 17 residues. V gave up 2 bases and J gave up 4 bases, with 20 bases separating them. The germline gives CDR1 ENHRY, CDR2 SYGVKD. The CDR3 DNA reads TGTGCCATCAGTGAGGAGTTCCGTCCAGGCGGAGGAGAGACCCAGTACTTC. This sequence encodes CAISEEFRPGGGETQYF.

The chain combines TRBV4-1 with TRBJ2-3; D gene unclear. V was clipped by 4 bases and J by 0 bases, with 8 bases between them. From germline, CDR1 is MGHRA and CDR2 YSYEKL. The CDR3 contains 14 residues. The CDR3 nucleotides read TGCGCCAGCAGCCCTGGGGATAGCACAGATACGCAGTATTTT. Protein product: CASSPGDSTDTQYF.

This clone was detected only once. The gene calls are TRBV28 and TRBJ1-3; D remains unclear. The ends were cut back, 4 bases at V and 0 bases at J, with 10 bases in the middle. Germline CDR1 reads MDHEN; CDR2 reads SYDVKM. The CDR3 has 15 residues. The CDR3 region is CASSSSVYSGNTIYF. CDR3 nucleotide sequence: TGTGCCAGCAGTTCTTCTGTCTACTCTGGAAACACCATATATTTT.

The rearrangement uses TRBV28 and TRBJ2-1; possibly TRBD1 for D (5 bases). This CDR3 spans 12 amino acids. From germline, CDR1 is MDHEN and CDR2 SYDVKM. The ends were cut back, 8 bases at V and 1 base at J, with 6 bases in the middle. CDR3 sequence: CASQGSYNEQFF. CDR3 nucleotide sequence: TGTGCCAGCCAGGGTTCCTACAATGAGCAGTTCTTC.

This sequence joins TRBV28 and TRBJ2-5; D is unclear. CDR1 MDHEN and CDR2 SYDVKM come from the germline V gene. V lost 8 bases to trimming and J lost 1 base, with 8 bases between them. This CDR3 is built from 12 residues. The CDR3 sequence: CASPRRQETQYF. CDR3 nucleotide sequence: TGTGCCAGCCCAAGGCGCCAAGAGACCCAGTACTTC.

The CDR3 coding sequence is TGTGCCAGCAGCTTAGCGTCCACCGAGGTTTCGTCCTTCTGCGAGCAGTACTTC. It yields the protein CASSLASTEVSSFCEQYF. The chain couples TRBV7-8 to TRBJ2-7; D is unresolved. The CDR3 has 18 amino acids. CDR1 is SGHVS and CDR2 is FQNEAQ in the germline V gene. V lost 0 bases and J 6 bases, leaving 24 bases between the germline ends.

The gene calls are TRBV5-1 and TRBJ2-1; 7 bases align to TRBD1. Germline loops: CDR1 SGHRS, CDR2 YFSETQ. The V and J ends lost 4 bases and 4 bases, in that order; junction bases with no gene match: 8. This CDR3 has 15 residues. Here the CDR3 reads CASSQPGQPYNEQFF. CDR3 nucleotides: TGCGCCAGCAGCCAACCGGGACAGCCTTACAATGAGCAGTTCTTC.

This clone came up a few times. Other DNA sequences in this sample translate to the same CDR3. The V and J genes are TRBV7-9 and TRBJ1-1; 9 bases fit TRBD1. J lost 1 base, V lost 5 bases, and 2 bases had no gene match. CDR1 and CDR2 (germline): SEHNR, FQNEAQ (reference sequence). The CDR3 has 14 residues. In nucleotides, the CDR3 is TGTGCCAGCAGCACGGGACAGGGGAACACTGAAGCTTTCTTT. It yields the protein CASSTGQGNTEAFF.

Details on this clone: The sample contains more than one DNA sequence encoding this CDR3. The chain employs TRBV11-2 and TRBJ2-7, with no clear D. From germline, CDR1 is SGHAT and CDR2 FQNNGV. This CDR3 has 13 amino acids. V lost 3 bases and J lost 0, with 6 bases in between. The CDR3 DNA reads as TGTGCCAGCAGCTTTAGCTCCTCCTACGAGCAGTACTTC. Protein sequence: CASSFSSSYEQYF.

V usage is TRBV19 and J usage is TRBJ1-1, with no clear D. The CDR3 totals 13 residues. Germline V gene lookup returns CDR1 LNHDA and CDR2 SQIVND (reference sequence). V lost 3 bases and J 8 bases, leaving 13 bases between the germline ends. This CDR3 is CASSIWLKSEAFF. CDR3 in DNA: TGTGCCAGTAGTATTTGGTTGAAGTCAGAAGCTTTCTTT.

The rearrangement joins TRBV28 to TRBJ2-7; TRBD1 matches at 8 bases. Germline trimming cut 6 bases from V and 7 bases from J; bases unmatched to any gene: 8. CDR3 length: 13 amino acids. Per germline, CDR1 MDHEN and CDR2 SYDVKM. The CDR3 region is CASSRTGFEEQYF. The CDR3 DNA is TGTGCCAGCAGCCGGACAGGGTTCGAAGAGCAGTACTTC. The whole variable domain, filled in from reference TRBV28 and TRBJ2-7, reads DVKVTQSSRYLVKRTGEKVFLECVQDMDHENMFWYRQDPGLGLRLIYFSYDVKMKEKGDIPEGYSVSREKKERFSLILESASTNQTSMYLCASSRTGFEEQYFGPGTRLTVT.

This clone was seen just once. V and J are TRBV7-8 and TRBJ2-2; D might be TRBD2 (6 bases). V was cut by 7 bases and J by 7 bases, with 25 bases left in between. There are 17 residues in the CDR3. Germline V gene sequence: CDR1 SGHVS, CDR2 FQNEAQ. The CDR3 loop is CASTPEAGLRVNGELFF. The CDR3, as DNA: TGTGCCAGCACCCCTGAGGCGGGACTCCGAGTGAACGGGGAGCTGTTTTTT. Full variable domain (rest looked up from reference TRBV7-8 and TRBJ2-2): GAGVSQSPRYKVAKRGQDVALRCDPISGHVSLFWYQQALGQGPEFLTYFQNEAQLDKSGLPSDRFFAERPEGSVSTLKIQRTQQEDSAVYLCASTPEAGLRVNGELFFGEGSRLTVL.

V usage is TRBV2 and J usage is TRBJ2-7; 12 nucleotides match TRBD2. With 6 bases clipped from V and 6 bases from J, the junction kept 3 bases outside the gene matches. Germline values: CDR1 SNHLY, CDR2 FYNNEI. The CDR3 has 13 amino acids. The CDR3 nucleotides read TGTGCCAGCAGCCCGACTAGCGGGAGCGAGCAGTACTTC. As protein: CASSPTSGSEQYF.

This chain uses TRBV27 with TRBJ1-4; the D is unclear. The last part of the DNA fits TRBJ1-5 better; the J call may be wrong. The CDR3 is 13 amino acids. The germline CDR1 and CDR2 sequences are MNHEY and SMNVEV (reference sequence). The CDR3 is CASSLSMTTPQHF. The CDR3 DNA reads as TGTGCCAGCAGTTTATCGATGACTACCCCTCAGCATTTT.

This clone was picked up one time. The V call is TRBV5-8, the J call TRBJ1-1, with a weak D call TRBD1 (6 bases). Trimming removed 4 bases at V and 4 bases at J, with 17 bases between. CDR1 is SGHTS, CDR2 YDEGEE, per germline. The CDR3 runs to 15 residues. Written as DNA, the CDR3 is TGTGCCAGCAGCCCGGTGCCCACAGGGAGCACTGAAGCTTTCTTT. Protein product: CASSPVPTGSTEAFF.

The table lists this clone with a few counts. The chain joins TRBV7-9 to TRBJ1-1; unclear D gene. CDR3 length: 17 amino acids. V gave up 2 bases and J gave up 9 bases, with 25 bases separating them. The germline V gene has CDR1 SEHNR and CDR2 FQNEAQ (reference sequence). The DNA of the CDR3 is TGTGCCAGCAGCTTAATGGGCTCAGCGGGTGGGCGGTTAAAAGCTTTCTTT. Translated: CASSLMGSAGGRLKAFF.